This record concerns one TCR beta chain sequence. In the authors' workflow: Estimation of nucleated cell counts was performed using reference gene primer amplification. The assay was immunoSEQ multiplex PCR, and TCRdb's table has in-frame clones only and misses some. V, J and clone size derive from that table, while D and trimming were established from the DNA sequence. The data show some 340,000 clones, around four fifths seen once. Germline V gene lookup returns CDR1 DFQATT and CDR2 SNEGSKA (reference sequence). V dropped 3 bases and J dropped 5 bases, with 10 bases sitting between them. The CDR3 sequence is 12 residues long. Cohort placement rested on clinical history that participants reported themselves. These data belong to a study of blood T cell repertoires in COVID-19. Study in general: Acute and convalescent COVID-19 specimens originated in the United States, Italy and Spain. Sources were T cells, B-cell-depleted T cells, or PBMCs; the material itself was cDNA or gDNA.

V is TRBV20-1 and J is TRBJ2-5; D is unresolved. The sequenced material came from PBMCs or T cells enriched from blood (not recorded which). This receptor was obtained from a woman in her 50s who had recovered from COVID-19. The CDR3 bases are TGCAGTGCTAGTCTGAGCAGGGAGACCCAGTACTTC. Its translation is CSASLSRETQYF.